These T cell receptor beta chains were read from a single sample in a study of blood T cells in healthy people across ages. TCRdb analysed the 5' RACE reads with MiXCR anew, one entry per CDR3 protein. This table has around 1,600,000 distinct CDR3 sequences, approximately 43% appearing once. The sample comprised blood. These receptors were collected from a woman aged 18-35 years in good health. CDR3s include the opening cysteine and the closing phenylalanine or tryptophan. Fields, in order: D gene, clone size, V gene, J gene, CDR3 length, CDR3 protein, CDR3 DNA. D genes are given only for firm matches. Some rows have no size entry. The others give once, few or many, or a class for an expanded clone.

-	-	TRBV6-1	TRBJ1-6	14	CASSEVQSNSPLHF	TGTGCCAGCAGTGAGGTACAATCTAATTCACCCCTCCACTTT
-	few	TRBV29-1	TRBJ2-7	13	CSVDGPGDYEQYF	TGCAGCGTTGACGGGCCAGGGGACTACGAGCAGTACTTC
-	-	TRBV27	TRBJ1-2	17	CASSTSFWDKENYGYTF	TGTGCCAGCAGCACTTCTTTCTGGGACAAGGAGAACTATGGCTACACCTTC
-	-	TRBV5-1	TRBJ2-7	14	CASSVTGIYDEQYF	TGCGCCAGCAGCGTCACAGGGATCTATGACGAGCAGTACTTC
-	many	TRBV28	TRBJ1-1	15	CASYPPTGGVTEAFF	TGTGCCAGCTATCCCCCGACGGGGGGGGTCACTGAAGCTTTCTTT
-	-	TRBV7-9	TRBJ2-3	13	CASSPAWGDTQYF	TGTGCCAGTAGCCCGGCGTGGGGGGATACGCAGTATTTT
-	many	TRBV29-1	TRBJ1-1	13	CSVGPLRGAEAFF	TGCAGCGTTGGCCCCCTCCGGGGAGCTGAAGCTTTCTTT
-	-	TRBV7-9	TRBJ2-3	12	CASNLHTDTQYF	TGTGCCAGCAACCTCCACACAGATACGCAGTATTTT
-	few	TRBV5-1	TRBJ2-1	16	CASSLTPSGLSNEQFF	TGCGCCAGCAGCCTTACACCCTCGGGACTTAGCAATGAGCAGTTCTTC
-	-	TRBV28	TRBJ1-2	16	CASSLWGAGLAYGYTF	TGTGCCAGCAGTTTATGGGGGGCCGGCTTAGCCTATGGCTACACCTTC
TRBD2	-	TRBV29-1	TRBJ2-7	13	CSALGGKSYEQYF	TGCAGCGCCCTGGGAGGGAAGTCCTACGAGCAGTACTTC
-	few	TRBV12-3/TRBV12-4	TRBJ1-5	15	CASSGSGGSNQPQHF	TGTGCCAGCTCCGGGAGTGGGGGTAGCAATCAGCCCCAGCATTTT
-	few	TRBV5-1	TRBJ1-5	12	CASSLKEQPQHF	TGCGCCAGCAGCTTGAAAGAACAGCCCCAGCATTTT
TRBD2	once	TRBV7-9	TRBJ2-1	12	CASTVAGGEQFF	TGTGCCAGCACCGTAGCGGGAGGAGAGCAGTTCTTC